The rows below give T cell receptor beta chains drawn from one sample of a study of blood T cell repertoires in COVID-19. The table came from immunoSEQ multiplex PCR; TCRdb's copy has only in-frame clones and leaves some out. The sample shows over 250,000 clones, approximately 90% of them seen only once. Source material: PBMCs or T cells enriched from blood (not recorded which). The source of these receptors is a woman between 18 and 29 years old who had recovered from COVID-19. CDR3s leave out the opening cysteine and the closing phenylalanine or tryptophan. Fields, in order: J gene, CDR3 length, V gene, CDR3 protein.

J gene: TRBJ2-3
CDR3 length: 11
V gene: TRBV24-1
CDR3 protein: ATNPSGTDTQY

J gene: TRBJ1-5
CDR3 length: 9
V gene: TRBV24-1
CDR3 protein: ATSDRQGWH

J gene: TRBJ1-1
CDR3 length: 12
V gene: TRBV5-1
CDR3 protein: ASSLDRSNTEAF

J gene: TRBJ2-1
CDR3 length: 14
V gene: TRBV7-2
CDR3 protein: ASSPPIGKGYNEQF

J gene: TRBJ2-7
CDR3 length: 11
V gene: TRBV27
CDR3 protein: ASSSRGSYEQY

J gene: TRBJ2-5
CDR3 length: 11
V gene: TRBV27
CDR3 protein: ASSGLVQETQY

J gene: TRBJ2-5
CDR3 length: 12
V gene: TRBV7-9
CDR3 protein: ASTHLEEQETQY

J gene: TRBJ1-1
CDR3 length: 13
V gene: TRBV5-8
CDR3 protein: ASSLIRETGTEAF

J gene: TRBJ2-6
CDR3 length: 12
V gene: TRBV9
CDR3 protein: ASSVESGANVLT

J gene: TRBJ1-2
CDR3 length: 11
V gene: TRBV28
CDR3 protein: ASSFGGGYGYT

J gene: TRBJ1-2
CDR3 length: 10
V gene: TRBV12-3/TRBV12-4
CDR3 protein: ASSGTGAGYT

J gene: TRBJ1-5
CDR3 length: 13
V gene: TRBV19
CDR3 protein: ASSRDRASNQPQH

J gene: TRBJ1-2
CDR3 length: 14
V gene: TRBV19
CDR3 protein: ASSMIGQGVNYGYT

J gene: TRBJ2-7
CDR3 length: 14
V gene: TRBV14
CDR3 protein: ASSQGKGRGSYEQY

J gene: TRBJ2-7
CDR3 length: 12
V gene: TRBV7-9
CDR3 protein: ASRPHGGIWEQY

J gene: TRBJ2-3
CDR3 length: 13
V gene: TRBV9
CDR3 protein: ASSVVRGNTDTQY

J gene: TRBJ1-1
CDR3 length: 12
V gene: TRBV3-1/TRBV3-2
CDR3 protein: ASSQVLANTEAF

J gene: TRBJ2-7
CDR3 length: 13
V gene: TRBV6-5
CDR3 protein: ASSYGLDRAYEQY

J gene: TRBJ1-1
CDR3 length: 11
V gene: TRBV7-2
CDR3 protein: ASRWTGYTEAF

J gene: TRBJ2-7
CDR3 length: 12
V gene: TRBV6-5
CDR3 protein: ASTPGQAINEQY